Sequencing of this T cell receptor beta chain was carried out in a study of neurological immune-mediated disorders. Overall study: Among the approximately 35 patients with multiple sclerosis, some 31 were relapsing-remitting, while 3 were secondary progressive.

Broader study findings: Phylogenetic grouping assigned the repertoires of 18 of 34 multiple sclerosis patients to a single related-CDR3 cluster, representing a possible signature.

Synthesis of cDNA was carried out by template-switch 5'RACE. The reaction used 10-nucleotide random UMIs. In every sequencing run, more than 180 million TCR-beta sequences were generated from 15-18 subjects. TCRdb re-called the 5' RACE reads through MiXCR, storing one row per CDR3 protein. The table records about 52,000 distinct CDR3 sequences, more than 3% of them present only once. The CDR3 sequence is 14 residues long. Per the germline V gene, CDR1 is DFQATT and CDR2 is SNEGSKA (reference sequence). The V gene end was trimmed by 6 bases and the J gene end by 7 bases; junction bases not matched to a gene: 9. This clonotype was recorded many times. Its antigen is unknown.

This sequence originates from a man aged 25-45 years with multiple sclerosis. Sequencing was done on a sample of PBMCs. The V and J genes are TRBV20-1 and TRBJ1-6; 7 nucleotides agree with TRBD1. CDR3 residues: CSAPKGTDNSPLHF. The CDR3, as DNA: TGCAGTGCACCAAAGGGGACAGACAATTCACCCCTCCACTTT.